At least ten counts were recorded for the clone carrying this T cell receptor beta chain. TCRdb redid the calling of the multiplex PCR reads with MiXCR, one entry per CDR3 protein. Among around 290,000 distinct CDR3 sequences listed, over 25% were seen once. The germline CDR1 and CDR2 sequences are KGHDR and SFDVKD. V lost 6 bases and J lost 2, with 6 bases in between. The CDR3 runs 12 residues. Breast cancer patients provided tissue from their axillary draining lymph nodes. The sample is drawn from a study of breast tumors, draining lymph nodes, adjacent tissues. This clonotype was obtained from a female donor with breast cancer. Some clones in this sample may be carry-over from other donors' samples. This chain connects TRBV24-1 to TRBJ1-2; D perhaps matches TRBD1 (5 bases). The sequencing sample was made of axillary lymph node tissue. CDR3 region: CATSTGNYGYTF. The CDR3 DNA reads TGTGCCACCAGTACAGGCAACTATGGCTACACCTTC.